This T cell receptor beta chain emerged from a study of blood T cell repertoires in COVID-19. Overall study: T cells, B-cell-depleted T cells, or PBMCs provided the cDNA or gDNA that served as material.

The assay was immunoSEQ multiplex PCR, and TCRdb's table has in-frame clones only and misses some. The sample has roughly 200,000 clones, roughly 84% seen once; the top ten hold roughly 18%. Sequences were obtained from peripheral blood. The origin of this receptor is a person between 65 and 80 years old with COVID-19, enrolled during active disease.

The CDR3 region has the DNA TGTGCCAGCAGCCCGGGACAGCCCAATCAGCCCCAGCATTTT. Protein product: CASSPGQPNQPQHF. The rearrangement uses TRBV7-9 and TRBJ1-5; 7 nucleotides line up with TRBD1. Trimming at V came to 5 bases and at J to 3 bases, leaving 4 bases not matched to a gene. Germline V gene lookup returns CDR1 SEHNR and CDR2 FQNEAQ (reference sequence). The CDR3 is 14 amino acids.